Shown below are 5 T cell receptor beta chains from a single sample sequenced in a study of cytomegalovirus exposure and HLA in healthy donors (dated by TCRdb to about 2017). The method was the immunoSEQ multiplex PCR assay. The table comes from immuneACCESS by way of TCRdb, which keeps in-frame sequences with V and J called. Part of the clones is missing from these tables; in studies checked, under half for an unresolved V gene and the rest for unknown reasons. A total of more than 250,000 clones appear in this sample, just over 85% of them only once. The ten largest clones take up about 0.91% of the sample. Sequences were obtained from PBMCs. The receptors come from a woman between 18 and 30 years old in good health and CMV-seronegative.

This clone was seen only a few times. The CDR3 coding sequence is TGTGCCAGCAGTGGGTACAGGGGGCCGAGTGAGCAGTACTTC. It encodes CASSGYRGPSEQYF. The gene calls are TRBV2 and TRBJ2-7; 9 nucleotides line up with TRBD1. After removal of 4 bases from V and 7 bases from J, the junction contained 8 bases not matched to a gene. The CDR3 sequence is 14 residues long. Looked up from germline, CDR1 is SNHLY and CDR2 is FYNNEI.

This rearrangement joins TRBV7-2 to TRBJ2-7; 10 bases match TRBD2. With V trimmed by 7 bases and J by 0 bases, 3 bases remained unmatched. The CDR3 loop spans 14 amino acids. CDR1 SGHTA and CDR2 FQGNSA come from the germline V gene. For the CDR3, the DNA is TGTGCCAGCACGGGACTAGCGCTCTCCTACGAGCAGTACTTC. Amino acids: CASTGLALSYEQYF. Full variable domain (missing parts from reference TRBV7-2 and TRBJ2-7): GAGVSQSPSNKVTEKGKDVELRCDPISGHTALYWYRQSLGQGLEFLIYFQGNSAPDKSGLPSDRFSAERTGGSVSTLTIQRTQQEDSAVYLCASTGLALSYEQYFGPGTRLTVT.

Here the CDR3 DNA reads TGTGCCAGCAGTGGAGCGGGAGGGGACTACAATGAGCAGTTCTTC. This codes for CASSGAGGDYNEQFF. This chain joins TRBV27 and TRBJ2-1, with 10 positions matching TRBD2. The trim removed 5 bases at V and 3 bases at J, leaving 4 bases unmatched. The CDR3 totals 15 residues. Germline V gene data show CDR1 as MNHEY and CDR2 as SMNVEV (reference sequence).

The V call is TRBV10-3, the J call TRBJ2-3, with a possible D match to TRBD2 (5 bases). V gave up 0 bases and J gave up 0 bases, with 7 bases separating them. The CDR3 covers 15 residues. The germline gives CDR1 ENHRY, CDR2 SYGVKD. In DNA form, the CDR3 reads TGTGCCATCAGTGAGTCGCTAGCTAGCACAGATACGCAGTATTTT. It is translated as CAISESLASTDTQYF.

Only one count was recorded for this clone. The gene calls are TRBV25-1 and TRBJ2-7; D gene ambiguous. The germline gives CDR1 MGHDK, CDR2 SYGVNS. Trimming took off 6 bases at V and 6 bases at J, with 15 bases between the two ends. The CDR3 sequence is 13 residues long. Here the CDR3 DNA reads TGTGCCAGCAGGGAAGGGCACGGCTCCGAGCAGTACTTC. Protein product: CASREGHGSEQYF.